The 6 T cell receptor beta chains given below trace back to one sample, sequenced in a study of response to subunit inactivated influenza vaccine. TCRdb itself ran the RT-PCR reads through MiXCR, one entry per CDR3 protein. The top ten hold around a tenth of the sample, which has roughly 650,000 distinct CDR3 sequences, less than 20% seen once. Sample: PBMCs from blood, taken 11 to 12 days after vaccination. These receptors were obtained from a man between 50 and 59 years old who received an inactivated influenza vaccine.

This chain joins TRBV12-3 or TRBV12-4 and TRBJ1-1; 8 nucleotides line up with TRBD1. CDR3 length: 13 residues. V gave up 3 bases and J gave up 7 bases; unmatched junction bases: 4. CDR3 residues: CASSFAGGSEAFF. The CDR3 DNA reads as TGTGCCAGCAGTTTTGCAGGGGGCAGTGAAGCTTTCTTT.

This chain joins TRBV5-1 and TRBJ1-4; D ambiguous. This CDR3 has 16 residues. Germline V gives CDR1 SGHRS, CDR2 YFSETQ. The V gene lost 0 bases and the J gene lost 4 bases, with 13 bases spanning the gap. The CDR3 sequence is CASSLALAGVNEKLFF. As DNA, the CDR3 is TGCGCCAGCAGCTTGGCCCTGGCGGGAGTTAATGAAAAACTGTTTTTT.

CDR3 protein: CASSPLAGGLGEQFF. Here the CDR3 DNA reads TGTGCCAGCAGCCCACTAGCGGGGGGATTGGGTGAGCAGTTCTTC. The genes are TRBV12-3 or TRBV12-4 and TRBJ2-1, with 12 positions matching TRBD2. J lost 9 bases, V lost 6 bases, and 9 bases had no gene match. The CDR3 is 15 residues long.

The rearrangement links TRBV2 to TRBJ2-1; TRBD2 aligns across 9 bases. The CDR3 sequence is 16 residues long. V lost 5 bases, J lost 4 bases, and 9 bases stayed unmatched. Per germline, CDR1 SNHLY and CDR2 FYNNEI. Here the CDR3 DNA reads TGTGCCAGCAGTCTCCATGCTAGCGGGGTATACAATGAGCAGTTCTTC. This codes for CASSLHASGVYNEQFF.

This clonotype was picked up many times. The rearrangement links TRBV2 to TRBJ2-2, with 7 bases lining up with TRBD1. The junction had 7 bases not matched to a gene; V was cut back by 6 bases and J by 3 bases. Germline CDR1 SNHLY, CDR2 FYNNEI. The CDR3 length is 15 residues. CDR3 DNA sequence: TGTGCCAGCAGCAACGAGGGGGCCGACACCGGGGAGCTGTTTTTT. This codes for CASSNEGADTGELFF.

This clonotype was detected ten times or more. The chain is built from TRBV3-1 and TRBJ2-3, with D perhaps TRBD2 (6 bases). The V end was cut by 4 bases, the J end by 11 bases, with 22 bases between. The germline V gene encodes CDR1 LGHDT and CDR2 YNNKEL (reference sequence). The CDR3 covers 15 residues. CDR3 in amino acids: CASSPSKRGTGEQYF. CDR3 nucleotide sequence: TGTGCCAGCAGCCCGTCAAAAAGAGGGACGGGGGAGCAGTATTTT.